The 30 T cell receptor beta chains presented below share a single source sample, sequenced in a study of Ad26.COV2.S vaccination and SARS-CoV-2 variants. Treatment: around 19 received Ad26.COV2.S at low or high dose, single or two shots; about 5 received placebo; per-sample allocation not given. All samples were drawn on day 63, counting from the first vaccine or placebo injection. TCRdb keeps only in-frame clones here, not all; method: immunoSEQ multiplex PCR. The sample consists of fewer than 800,000 clones, about 89% of them appearing once. The sample in question was peripheral blood, obtained in a trial of Ad26.COV2.S vaccine versus placebo. All receptors derive from a person between 18 and 59 years old who received the Ad26.COV2.S COVID-19 vaccine or a placebo.

This chain links TRBV9 with TRBJ2-1, with D possibly being TRBD1 (6 bases). CDR3 length equals 14 residues. V was trimmed by 7 bases and J by 2 bases, leaving 13 bases between them. Germline CDR1 is SGDLS and CDR2 is YYNGEE. Here the CDR3 DNA reads TGTGCCAGCCGAGGGGACACTCCCTACAATGAGCAGTTCTTC. Protein sequence: CASRGDTPYNEQFF. The full variable domain, its missing parts supplied by reference TRBV9 and TRBJ2-1, is DSGVTQTPKHLITATGQRVTLRCSPRSGDLSVYWYQQSLDQGLQFLIQYYNGEERAKGNILERFSAQQFPDLHSELNLSSLELGDSALYFCASRGDTPYNEQFFGPGTRLTVL.

This clone has just one count. The rearrangement uses TRBV6-4 and TRBJ2-2; D is unclear. Germline lookup yields CDR1 MRHNA and CDR2 SNTAGT. Between the trimmed V and J ends, which lost 3 bases and 2 bases, there was a span of 4 bases. This CDR3 has 13 amino acids. The CDR3 coding sequence is TGTGCCAGCAGTGAGGGAAACACCGGGGAGCTGTTTTTT. Translating gives CASSEGNTGELFF.

The table lists this clone with a few counts. This chain links TRBV19 with TRBJ1-5; 8 bases match TRBD1. The CDR3 is made up of 15 amino acids. Germline CDR1 reads LNHDA; CDR2 reads SQIVND (reference sequence). V lost 5 bases, J lost 5 bases, and 8 bases stayed unmatched. This CDR3 reads CASSSQGDGDQPQHF. The CDR3 DNA reads as TGTGCCAGTAGTTCACAGGGGGATGGGGATCAGCCCCAGCATTTT.

The chain has TRBV6-2 or TRBV6-3 and TRBJ2-7; a possible D gene is TRBD1 (6 bases). The CDR3 totals 15 residues. V was clipped by 5 bases and J by 3 bases, with 17 bases between them. CDR1 and CDR2 from the germline V gene are MNHEY and SVGEGT. The CDR3 bases are TGTGCCAGCAGTGCCTCCGGGACATACGACTACGAGCAGTACTTC. Amino acid sequence: CASSASGTYDYEQYF.

This clone came up a few times. As DNA, the CDR3 is TGTGCCAGCAACCAACAGGGGAACACCATATATTTT. Translated: CASNQQGNTIYF. This chain connects TRBV13 to TRBJ1-3, with TRBD1 matching over 7 bases. CDR3 size: 12 residues. V lost 7 bases and J lost 7; bases outside the gene matches: 4. Germline CDR1 PRHDT, CDR2 FYEKMQ (reference sequence). Full variable domain (outside the CDR3, taken from reference TRBV13 and TRBJ1-3): AAGVIQSPRHLIKEKRETATLKCYPIPRHDTVYWYQQGPGQDPQFLISFYEKMQSDKGSIPDRFSAQQFSDYHSELNMSSLELGDSALYFCASNQQGNTIYFGEGSWLTVV.

V is TRBV7-9 and J is TRBJ2-1; no clear D gene. Germline values: CDR1 SEHNR, CDR2 FQNEAQ (reference sequence). V shed 0 bases and J shed 7 bases, with 4 bases lying between them. CDR3 length equals 12 residues. The CDR3 spells CASSLARNEQFF. The CDR3 DNA follows: TGTGCCAGCAGCTTAGCGAGGAATGAGCAGTTCTTC.

The chain carries TRBV6-6 and TRBJ2-7; D is possibly TRBD1 or TRBD2 (5 bases each). V lost 5 bases to trimming and J lost 0 bases, with 8 bases between them. This CDR3 region has 13 residues. Per the germline V gene, CDR1 is MNHNY and CDR2 is SVGAGI (reference sequence). The CDR3 coding sequence is TGTGCCAGCAGTGAGGGGTTCTCCTACGAGCAGTACTTC. Its translation is CASSEGFSYEQYF.

This chain connects TRBV4-2 to TRBJ2-2; D may be TRBD1 (6 bases). The germline V gene has CDR1 LGHNA and CDR2 YNFKEQ. Trimming stripped 1 base from V and 1 base from J, with 13 bases between. This CDR3 has 17 residues. The CDR3 is CASSQGFLGGNTGELFF. For the CDR3, the DNA is TGTGCCAGCAGCCAAGGCTTCTTAGGGGGGAACACCGGGGAGCTGTTTTTT.

The rearrangement joins TRBV29-1 to TRBJ2-7; 11 nucleotides match TRBD1. The CDR3 runs to 15 residues. Per the germline V gene, CDR1 is SQVTM and CDR2 is ANQGSEA. V was pared by 7 bases and J by 4 bases, with 12 bases of the junction left unmatched. The CDR3 DNA is TGCAGCGCCCTTTGGGACAGGGGGTCGCAATACGAGCAGTACTTC. This gives the protein CSALWDRGSQYEQYF.

This sequence joins TRBV2 and TRBJ1-3; D uncertain. V dropped 6 bases and J dropped 4 bases, with 19 bases sitting between them. Germline V gene lookup returns CDR1 SNHLY and CDR2 FYNNEI. The CDR3 sequence is 16 residues long. CDR3 bases: TGTGCCAGCAGCCCGCAGGCCTTGACGGGCGGAAACACCATATATTTT. As protein: CASSPQALTGGNTIYF.

The chain carries TRBV9 and TRBJ2-7; 7 bases are shared with TRBD2. This CDR3 is built from 15 residues. J was trimmed by 5 bases and V by 1 base; bases with no gene match: 9. The germline gives CDR1 SGDLS, CDR2 YYNGEE. The CDR3 nucleotides read TGTGCCAGCAGCGTAACGGGGGGAACCTTTAACGAGCAGTACTTC. Translated, it gives CASSVTGGTFNEQYF.

This chain connects TRBV19 to TRBJ2-7; D is unclear. The CDR3 covers 12 residues. The germline V and J ends were trimmed by 3 bases and 6 bases, with 9 bases remaining between them. In germline, CDR1 is LNHDA, CDR2 SQIVND (reference sequence). CDR3 sequence: CASSILYGEQYF. The CDR3 DNA reads as TGTGCCAGTAGTATCTTATATGGCGAGCAGTACTTC. The whole variable domain, filled in from reference TRBV19 and TRBJ2-7, reads DGGITQSPKYLFRKEGQNVTLSCEQNLNHDAMYWYRQDPGQGLRLIYYSQIVNDFQKGDIAEGYSVSREKKESFPLTVTSAQKNPTAFYLCASSILYGEQYFGPGTRLTVT.

The gene calls are TRBV19 and TRBJ2-1; D may be TRBD1 or TRBD2 (5 bases each). Looked up from germline, CDR1 is LNHDA and CDR2 is SQIVND (reference sequence). The CDR3 sequence is 14 residues long. V lost 6 bases, J lost 1 base, and 10 bases lay in between. The CDR3 sequence is CASRNGGSYNEQFF. Here the CDR3 DNA reads TGTGCCAGTAGGAATGGGGGTTCCTACAATGAGCAGTTCTTC.

The gene calls are TRBV19 and TRBJ1-1, with D tentatively TRBD1 (5 bases). This CDR3 is built from 16 residues. V lost 7 bases and J 1 base, leaving 19 bases between the germline ends. Per germline, CDR1 LNHDA and CDR2 SQIVND (reference sequence). This CDR3 reads CASKGYRGTGNTEAFF. CDR3 DNA sequence: TGTGCCAGTAAGGGGTATCGGGGGACGGGGAACACTGAAGCTTTCTTT.

The rearrangement joins TRBV7-7 to TRBJ2-5; 7 bases align to TRBD2. CDR1 SSHAT and CDR2 FNYEAQ come from the germline V gene (reference sequence). J gave up 5 bases and V 5 bases, and 11 bases lay outside the gene matches. The length of the CDR3 is 15 residues. The CDR3 DNA is TGTGCCAGCAGCCCCGGCGGGGGTGGCGGGGAGACCCAGTACTTC. It translates to CASSPGGGGGETQYF.

This clone was picked up one time. This chain uses TRBV24-1 with TRBJ2-1; 8 bases align to TRBD1. CDR1 and CDR2 from the germline V gene are KGHDR and SFDVKD. The CDR3 loop spans 15 amino acids. With V trimmed by 3 bases and J by 5 bases, 5 bases remained unmatched. The CDR3 protein is CATSDRQGRHNEQFF. CDR3 nucleotides: TGTGCCACCAGTGATCGACAGGGGAGGCACAATGAGCAGTTCTTC.

The chain carries TRBV4-3 and TRBJ2-7, with 10 nucleotides matching TRBD2. Per germline, CDR1 LGHNA and CDR2 YSLEER. CDR3 length: 15 amino acids. Trimming removed 1 base from V and 3 bases from J; junction bases left unmatched: 3. In DNA, the CDR3 is TGCGCCAGCAGCCAAGTTTCTAGCGGGGGCTACGAGCAGTACTTC. Its translation is CASSQVSSGGYEQYF.

V and J are TRBV12-3 or TRBV12-4 and TRBJ1-1; D ambiguous. The V gene lost 6 bases and the J gene lost 3 bases, with 8 bases spanning the gap. The CDR3 spans 12 residues. The CDR3, as DNA: TGTGCCAGCAGAGGGCTCGACACTGAAGCTTTCTTT. Translation gives CASRGLDTEAFF.

This clone is a singleton in its sample. The J gene is TRBJ2-5, the V gene TRBV5-6; D is unresolved. The CDR3 sequence is 13 residues long. The germline V gene encodes CDR1 SGHDT and CDR2 YYEEEE. The ends were cut back, 4 bases at V and 0 bases at J, with 7 bases in the middle. The CDR3 region has the DNA TGTGCCAGCAGCCTCAGTAACCAAGAGACCCAGTACTTC. Translation: CASSLSNQETQYF.

The chain combines TRBV18 with TRBJ1-5, with D tentatively TRBD1 (6 bases). Germline loops: CDR1 KGHSH, CDR2 LQKENI. The V gene lost 2 bases and the J gene lost 0 bases, with 20 bases spanning the gap. The CDR3 loop spans 19 amino acids. CDR3 in amino acids: CASSPGTSNSFHSNQPQHF. CDR3 sequence (DNA): TGTGCCAGCTCACCAGGGACATCCAACAGCTTTCATAGCAATCAGCCCCAGCATTTT.

The V gene is TRBV6-6, the J gene TRBJ1-1; no definite D call. The V end lost 6 bases, the J end lost 6 bases, and 11 bases lay between the germline ends. The CDR3 runs to 12 residues. The V gene's germline CDR1 is MNHNY and CDR2 SVGAGI (reference sequence). CDR3 loop: CASRPPGAEAFF. DNA for the CDR3: TGTGCCAGCAGGCCACCGGGCGCTGAAGCTTTCTTT.

Note on this clone: Other DNA sequences from this sample encode an identical CDR3 as well. The chain employs TRBV6-5 and TRBJ1-1; D remains unclear. V lost 5 bases, J lost 3 bases, and 4 bases lay in between. CDR1 MNHEY and CDR2 SVGAGI come from the germline V gene. This CDR3 comprises 11 residues. The CDR3 DNA reads TGTGCCAGCAGTCGGGACACTGAAGCTTTCTTT. Translated, it gives CASSRDTEAFF.

A word on this clone: Other DNA sequences in the sample encode the same CDR3. The V and J genes are TRBV4-1 and TRBJ1-1; D unclear. Germline CDR1 MGHRA, CDR2 YSYEKL. The CDR3 length is 14 residues. V was shortened by 0 bases and J by 1 base, with 6 bases between the two germline ends. CDR3 in amino acids: CASSQEGGNTEAFF. The CDR3 DNA follows: TGCGCCAGCAGCCAAGAGGGAGGGAACACTGAAGCTTTCTTT.

The rearrangement uses TRBV30 and TRBJ1-5; TRBD1 aligns across 8 bases. The V and J ends lost 3 bases and 6 bases, in that order; junction bases with no gene match: 4. The CDR3 has 13 residues. Germline CDR1 reads GTSNPN; CDR2 reads SVGIG (reference sequence). In DNA, the CDR3 is TGTGCCTGGAGCCTGGACAGGGCTCAGCCCCAGCATTTT. Translation: CAWSLDRAQPQHF.

Note on this clone: Different DNA sequences within this sample yield the same CDR3. The V call is TRBV5-4, the J call TRBJ1-4, with D uncertain. CDR1 and CDR2 (germline): SGHNT, YYREEE (reference sequence). V lost 0 bases and J 0 bases, leaving 6 bases between the germline ends. This CDR3 region has 15 residues. CDR3 in amino acids: CASSLGGTTNEKLFF. The CDR3 DNA follows: TGTGCCAGCAGCTTGGGAGGGACAACTAATGAAAAACTGTTTTTT.

CDR3 DNA: TGTGCCAGCAGTTTAAGGGATGGAAACACCATATATTTT. This codes for CASSLRDGNTIYF. V gene TRBV27 combines with J gene TRBJ1-3; D unresolved. The CDR3 runs to 13 residues. Trimming took off 2 bases at V and 3 bases at J, with 5 bases between the two ends. Germline V gene sequence: CDR1 MNHEY, CDR2 SMNVEV (reference sequence).

The CDR3 DNA reads TGCGCCAGCAGGTCAGCGGAGGGGGGCGAGCAGTACTTC. Protein: CASRSAEGGEQYF. The rearrangement links TRBV5-1 to TRBJ2-7; TRBD1 or TRBD2 may be the D gene (6 bases each). This CDR3 region has 13 residues. Trimming shortened V by 5 bases and J by 6 bases, and 15 bases separated the two germline ends. Germline values: CDR1 SGHRS, CDR2 YFSETQ.

V and J are TRBV3-1 (or the pseudogene TRBV3-2) and TRBJ1-2; no reliable D call. The germline gives CDR1 LGHDT, CDR2 YNNKEL (reference sequence). Trimming removed 0 bases from V and 4 bases from J, with 12 bases in between. This CDR3 spans 15 amino acids. CDR3 coding DNA: TGTGCCAGCAGCCAAGATTGGCCCGAGGCCTATGGCTACACCTTC. It specifies CASSQDWPEAYGYTF.

This sequence joins TRBV11-3 and TRBJ2-1, with D maybe TRBD1 (5 bases). The CDR3 loop spans 13 amino acids. Between the trimmed V and J ends, which lost 1 base and 6 bases, there was a span of 7 bases. Germline CDR1 reads SGHNT; CDR2 reads YENEEA. The CDR3 sequence: CASSLGQSNEQFF. In DNA, the CDR3 is TGTGCCAGCAGCTTAGGACAGAGCAATGAGCAGTTCTTC.

The V gene is TRBV30, the J gene TRBJ1-3; 8 nucleotides align to TRBD1. The CDR3 has 14 amino acids. The V gene's germline CDR1 is GTSNPN and CDR2 SVGIG (reference sequence). V was pared by 8 bases and J by 4 bases, with 10 bases of the junction left unmatched. The CDR3 spells CARTQGARGNTIYF. In DNA, the CDR3 is TGTGCCCGAACCCAGGGGGCGCGGGGAAACACCATATATTTT.